Sequencing of this TCR beta chain was carried out in a study of blood T cells in healthy people across ages. Next came a second PCR, run for roughly 6 to 11 cycles, which used a sample-barcoded 5' primer along with a J-beta primer mix. TCRdb fed the 5' RACE reads into MiXCR, producing one record per CDR3 protein. The table shows 700,000 to 800,000 distinct CDR3 sequences, with approximately 39% occurring only once. Study results and caveats: The donors' CMV status was not determined, possibly confounding changes in expanded clonotypes.

This CDR3 has 16 amino acids. V lost 6 bases and J lost 0; bases outside the gene matches: 11. Germline V lookup: CDR1 DFQATT, CDR2 SNEGSKA (reference sequence). This clonotype was counted between two and nine times. Its target is unknown. The TCR was taken from a woman aged 55-70 years in good health. Sequenced material: blood. This sequence joins TRBV20-1 and TRBJ2-1; 7 nucleotides align to TRBD1. The chain's CDR3 is CSADRQGKSSYNEQFF. The CDR3 region has the DNA TGCAGTGCCGATCGACAGGGAAAAAGCTCCTACAATGAGCAGTTCTTC.